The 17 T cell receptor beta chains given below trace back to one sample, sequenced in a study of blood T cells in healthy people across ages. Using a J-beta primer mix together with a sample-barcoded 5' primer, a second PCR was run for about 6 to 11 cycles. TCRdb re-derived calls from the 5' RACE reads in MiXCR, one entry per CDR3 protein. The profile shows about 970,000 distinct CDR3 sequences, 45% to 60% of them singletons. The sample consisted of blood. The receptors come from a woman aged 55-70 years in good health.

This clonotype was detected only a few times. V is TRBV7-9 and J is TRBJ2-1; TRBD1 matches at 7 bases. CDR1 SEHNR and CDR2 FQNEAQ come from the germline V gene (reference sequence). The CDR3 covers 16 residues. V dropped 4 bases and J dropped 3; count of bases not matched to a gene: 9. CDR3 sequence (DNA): TGTGCCAGCAGCTCCAGGGGGTACGGGAACTACAATGAGCAGTTCTTC. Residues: CASSSRGYGNYNEQFF.

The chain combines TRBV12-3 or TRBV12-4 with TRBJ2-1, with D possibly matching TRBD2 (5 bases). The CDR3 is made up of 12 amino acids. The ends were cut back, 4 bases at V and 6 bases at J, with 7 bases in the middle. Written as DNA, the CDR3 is TGTGCCAGCAGTTCCGAGGGCAATGAGCAGTTCTTC. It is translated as CASSSEGNEQFF.

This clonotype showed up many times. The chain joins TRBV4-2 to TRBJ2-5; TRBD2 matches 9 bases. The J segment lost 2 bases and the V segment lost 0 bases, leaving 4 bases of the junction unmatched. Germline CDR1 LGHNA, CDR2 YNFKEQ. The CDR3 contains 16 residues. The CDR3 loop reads CASSQEASGVQETQYF. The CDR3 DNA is TGTGCCAGCAGCCAAGAGGCTAGCGGGGTACAAGAGACCCAGTACTTC.

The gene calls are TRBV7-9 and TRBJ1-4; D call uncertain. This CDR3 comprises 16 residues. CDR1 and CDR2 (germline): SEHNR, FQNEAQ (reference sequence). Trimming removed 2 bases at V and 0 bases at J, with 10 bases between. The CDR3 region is CASSLWRSATNEKLFF. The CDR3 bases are TGTGCCAGCAGCTTATGGCGATCTGCAACTAATGAAAAACTGTTTTTT.

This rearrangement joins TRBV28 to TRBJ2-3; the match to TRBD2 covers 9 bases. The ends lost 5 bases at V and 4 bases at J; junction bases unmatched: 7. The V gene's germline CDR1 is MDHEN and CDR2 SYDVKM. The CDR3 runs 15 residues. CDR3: CASSLLGTSSDTQYF. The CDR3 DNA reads TGTGCCAGCAGTCTCCTTGGGACTAGCTCAGATACGCAGTATTTT.

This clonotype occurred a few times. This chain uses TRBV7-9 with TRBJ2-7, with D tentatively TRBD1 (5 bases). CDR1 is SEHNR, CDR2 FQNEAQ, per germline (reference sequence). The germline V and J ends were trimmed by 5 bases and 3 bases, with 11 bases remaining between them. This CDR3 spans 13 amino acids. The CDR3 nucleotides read TGTGCCAGCAGCCATCTTGGACACTACGAGCAGTACTTC. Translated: CASSHLGHYEQYF.

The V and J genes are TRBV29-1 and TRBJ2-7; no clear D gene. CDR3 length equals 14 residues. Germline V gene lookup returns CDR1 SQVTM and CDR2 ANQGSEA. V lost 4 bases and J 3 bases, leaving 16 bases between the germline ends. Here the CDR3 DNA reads TGCAGCGTTGCGGCCACGGACGCAAACTACGAGCAGTACTTC. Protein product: CSVAATDANYEQYF.

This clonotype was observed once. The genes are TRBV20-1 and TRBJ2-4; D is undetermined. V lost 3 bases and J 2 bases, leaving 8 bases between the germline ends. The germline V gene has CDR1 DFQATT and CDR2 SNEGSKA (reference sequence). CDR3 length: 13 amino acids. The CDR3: CSASPGPKNIQYF. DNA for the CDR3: TGCAGTGCTAGCCCGGGCCCCAAAAACATTCAGTACTTC.

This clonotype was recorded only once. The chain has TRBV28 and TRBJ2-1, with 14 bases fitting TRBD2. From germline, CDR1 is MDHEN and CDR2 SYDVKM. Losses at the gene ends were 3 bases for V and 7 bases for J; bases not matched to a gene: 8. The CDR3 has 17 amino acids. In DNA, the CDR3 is TGTGCCAGCAGTTTTCCCCGACTAGCGGGAGGGAAGAATGAGCAGTTCTTC. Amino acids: CASSFPRLAGGKNEQFF. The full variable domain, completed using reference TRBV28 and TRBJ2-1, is DVKVTQSSRYLVKRTGEKVFLECVQDMDHENMFWYRQDPGLGLRLIYFSYDVKMKEKGDIPEGYSVSREKKERFSLILESASTNQTSMYLCASSFPRLAGGKNEQFFGPGTRLTVL.

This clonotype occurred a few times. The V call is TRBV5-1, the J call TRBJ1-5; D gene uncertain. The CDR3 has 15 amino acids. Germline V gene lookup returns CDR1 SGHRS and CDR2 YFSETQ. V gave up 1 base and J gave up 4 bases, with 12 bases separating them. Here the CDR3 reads CASSLFGDWNQPQHF. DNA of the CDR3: TGCGCCAGCAGCTTGTTTGGGGATTGGAATCAGCCCCAGCATTTT.

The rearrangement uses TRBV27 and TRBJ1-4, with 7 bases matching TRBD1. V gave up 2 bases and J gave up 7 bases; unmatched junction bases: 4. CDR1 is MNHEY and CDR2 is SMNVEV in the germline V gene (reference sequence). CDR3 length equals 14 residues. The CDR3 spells CASSLRGPPEKLFF. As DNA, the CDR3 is TGTGCCAGCAGTTTAAGGGGGCCCCCTGAAAAACTGTTTTTT.

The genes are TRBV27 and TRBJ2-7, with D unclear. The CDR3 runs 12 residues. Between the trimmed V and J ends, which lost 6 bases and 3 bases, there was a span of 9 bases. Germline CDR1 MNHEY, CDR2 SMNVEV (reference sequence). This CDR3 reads CASRTVGYEQYF. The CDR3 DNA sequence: TGTGCCAGCAGGACGGTAGGCTACGAGCAGTACTTC.

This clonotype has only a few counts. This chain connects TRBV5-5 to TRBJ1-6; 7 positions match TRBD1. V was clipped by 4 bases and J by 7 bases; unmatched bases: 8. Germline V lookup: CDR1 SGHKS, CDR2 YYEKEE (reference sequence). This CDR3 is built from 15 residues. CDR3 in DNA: TGTGCCAGCAGCGTAATCCAGGGGGTCAATTCACCCCTCCACTTT. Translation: CASSVIQGVNSPLHF. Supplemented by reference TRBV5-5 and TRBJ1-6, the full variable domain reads DAGVTQSPTHLIKTRGQQVTLRCSPISGHKSVSWYQQVLGQGPQFIFQYYEKEERGRGNFPDRFSARQFPNYSSELNVNALLLGDSALYLCASSVIQGVNSPLHFGNGTRLTVT.

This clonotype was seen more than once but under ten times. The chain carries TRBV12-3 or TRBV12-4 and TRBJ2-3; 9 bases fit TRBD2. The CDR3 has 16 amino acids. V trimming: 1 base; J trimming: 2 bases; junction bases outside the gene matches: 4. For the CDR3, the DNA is TGTGCCAGCAGTTTAGGGCGCGGGAGGGCCACAGATACGCAGTATTTT. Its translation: CASSLGRGRATDTQYF.

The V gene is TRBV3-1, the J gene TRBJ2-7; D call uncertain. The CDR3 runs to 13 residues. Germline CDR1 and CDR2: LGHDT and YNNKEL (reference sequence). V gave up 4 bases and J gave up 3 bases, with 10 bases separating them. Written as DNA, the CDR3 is TGTGCCAGCAGCCCGGACGGCCTCTACGAGCAGTACTTC. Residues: CASSPDGLYEQYF.

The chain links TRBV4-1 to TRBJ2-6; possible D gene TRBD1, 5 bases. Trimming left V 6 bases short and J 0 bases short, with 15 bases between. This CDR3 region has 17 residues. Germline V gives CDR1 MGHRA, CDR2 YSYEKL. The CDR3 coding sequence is TGCGCCAGCAGTTTGACAGTCTTCAACTCTGGGGCCAACGTCCTGACTTTC. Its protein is CASSLTVFNSGANVLTF.

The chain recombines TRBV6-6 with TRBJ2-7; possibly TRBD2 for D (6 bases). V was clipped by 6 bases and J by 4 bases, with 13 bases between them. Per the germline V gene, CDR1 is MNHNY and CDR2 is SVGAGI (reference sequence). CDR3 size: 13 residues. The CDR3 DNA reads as TGTGCCAGCAGAGATAGGGACTTTTACGAGCAGTACTTC. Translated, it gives CASRDRDFYEQYF.